A single sample is the source of the 32 T cell receptor beta chains below, sequenced in a study of cytomegalovirus exposure and HLA in healthy donors. PCR involved 60 Vbeta and 13 Jbeta primers. Using immunoSEQ multiplex PCR, the repertoire was profiled, and TCRdb retains in-frame clones only, with some absent. The sample holds about 110,000 clones, roughly two thirds seen once. The material sequenced was PBMCs. The receptor source for this set is a man aged 35 to 55 in good health and CMV-seronegative.

This clone was counted only a few times. The genes are TRBV7-8 and TRBJ1-1; a weak D match, TRBD1 (5 bases). The CDR3 contains 13 residues. CDR1 SGHVS and CDR2 FQNEAQ come from the germline V gene. Trimming shortened V by 1 base and J by 7 bases, and 10 bases separated the two germline ends. The chain's CDR3 is CASSLGGFSEAFF. For the CDR3, the DNA is TGTGCCAGCAGCTTAGGGGGCTTTAGTGAAGCTTTCTTT.

J is TRBJ2-1 and V is TRBV30, with D perhaps matching TRBD1 (5 bases). The V gene lost 2 bases and the J gene lost 10 bases, with 9 bases spanning the gap. The CDR3 runs 11 residues. Germline lookup yields CDR1 GTSNPN and CDR2 SVGIG (reference sequence). The CDR3 sequence is CAWSMTDEQFF. CDR3 DNA: TGTGCCTGGAGTATGACAGACGAGCAGTTCTTC.

As to this clone: A read error may account for a junction end that differs from germline. The chain recombines TRBV27 with TRBJ1-2; D may be TRBD1 (5 bases). Germline V CDR1 and CDR2: MNHEY, SMNVEV (reference sequence). This CDR3 region has 13 residues. This CDR3 reads CASSRDRNYGYPF. The DNA for the CDR3 is TGTGCCAGCAGCCGTGACAGAAACTATGGCTACCCCTTC.

The chain joins TRBV7-9 to TRBJ1-1; a weak D match, TRBD1 (6 bases). The CDR3 sequence is 16 residues long. Trimming stripped 6 bases from V and 4 bases from J, with 21 bases between. Germline V lookup: CDR1 SEHNR, CDR2 FQNEAQ (reference sequence). CDR3: CASSPDGGGGFTEAFF. CDR3 DNA: TGTGCCAGCAGTCCCGACGGGGGGGGCGGCTTCACTGAAGCTTTCTTT.

Only a few counts were recorded for this clone. V usage is TRBV11-2 and J usage is TRBJ2-1; 9 bases match TRBD2. Trimming cost V 5 bases and J 7 bases; bases outside gene matches: 9. The germline CDR1 and CDR2 sequences are SGHAT and FQNNGV. The CDR3 runs 15 residues. The CDR3 spells CASSPGAGGLNEQFF. The CDR3 nucleotides read TGTGCCAGCAGCCCTGGCGCGGGGGGGCTTAATGAGCAGTTCTTC.

CDR3 DNA: TGTGCCAGCAGGTCGGGACAGTATAATTCACCCCTCCACTTT. It translates to CASRSGQYNSPLHF. The chain recombines TRBV5-6 with TRBJ1-6; 7 bases match TRBD1. Germline V gives CDR1 SGHDT, CDR2 YYEEEE. With 5 bases clipped from V and 4 bases from J, the junction kept 3 bases outside the gene matches. CDR3 length: 14 residues.

The chain is built from TRBV9 and TRBJ2-5; TRBD1 agrees at 7 bases. With V trimmed by 2 bases and J by 4 bases, 2 bases remained unmatched. The CDR3 is 13 residues long. Germline CDR1 and CDR2: SGDLS and YYNGEE. DNA for the CDR3: TGTGCCAGCAGCGTGTCAGGGGGAGAGACCCAGTACTTC. Translation gives CASSVSGGETQYF.

This chain links TRBV27 with TRBJ2-7; the match to TRBD1 covers 7 bases. The V segment lost 6 bases and the J segment 2 bases; nucleotides outside the gene matches: 7. There are 14 residues in the CDR3. In germline, CDR1 is MNHEY, CDR2 SMNVEV (reference sequence). The CDR3, as DNA: TGTGCCAGCAGAAACCCCGACAGGGCCTACGAGCAGTACTTC. This translates into CASRNPDRAYEQYF.

About this clone itself: Other DNA sequences from this sample encode an identical CDR3 as well. V usage is TRBV6-4 and J usage is TRBJ1-1; D might be TRBD1 (5 bases). Trimming cost V 3 bases and J 5 bases, with 10 bases left between them. The CDR3 runs to 13 residues. Germline V gene lookup returns CDR1 MRHNA and CDR2 SNTAGT. DNA of the CDR3: TGTGCCAGCAGTGAGCAGGGAGGTACTGAAGCTTTCTTT. Amino acids: CASSEQGGTEAFF.

The J gene is TRBJ2-3, the V gene TRBV20-1, with 9 bases lining up with TRBD1. The germline V gene encodes CDR1 DFQATT and CDR2 SNEGSKA (reference sequence). The CDR3 has 11 amino acids. V lost 5 bases, J lost 13 bases, and 7 bases stayed unmatched. CDR3 protein: CSAQDRGSKYF. The CDR3 DNA sequence: TGCAGTGCTCAAGACAGGGGGTCGAAGTATTTT.

V is TRBV5-6 and J is TRBJ2-1; TRBD2 agrees at 12 bases. Germline values: CDR1 SGHDT, CDR2 YYEEEE. CDR3 length equals 15 residues. V lost 2 bases, J lost 4 bases, and 1 base stayed unmatched. CDR3 sequence reads: CASSFTSGGYNEQFF. As DNA, the CDR3 is TGTGCCAGCAGCTTTACTAGCGGGGGGTACAATGAGCAGTTCTTC. Complete variable domain (other parts from reference TRBV5-6 and TRBJ2-1): DAGVTQSPTHLIKTRGQQVTLRCSPKSGHDTVSWYQQALGQGPQFIFQYYEEEERQRGNFPDRFSGHQFPNYSSELNVNALLLGDSALYLCASSFTSGGYNEQFFGPGTRLTVL.

This clone was found a few times. This chain uses TRBV9 with TRBJ2-7, with a weak D call TRBD1 (5 bases). The V gene lost 0 bases and the J gene lost 2 bases, with 12 bases spanning the gap. The CDR3 runs to 15 residues. Germline V gene data show CDR1 as SGDLS and CDR2 as YYNGEE. This CDR3 is CASSVGAGIPYEQYF. The CDR3, as DNA: TGTGCCAGCAGCGTAGGGGCAGGGATTCCCTACGAGCAGTACTTC.

The DNA for the CDR3 is TGTGCCAGCAGCTTCACCCATTCCGGTACTAACACTGAAGCTTTCTTT. Encoded protein: CASSFTHSGTNTEAFF. The chain has TRBV7-2 and TRBJ1-1; no clear D. Germline assignment: CDR1 SGHTA and CDR2 FQGNSA. V lost 3 bases and J 2 bases, leaving 16 bases between the germline ends. The CDR3 extends over 16 amino acids. Full variable domain (outside the CDR3, taken from reference TRBV7-2 and TRBJ1-1): GAGVSQSPSNKVTEKGKDVELRCDPISGHTALYWYRQSLGQGLEFLIYFQGNSAPDKSGLPSDRFSAERTGGSVSTLTIQRTQQEDSAVYLCASSFTHSGTNTEAFFGQGTRLTVV.

The chain carries TRBV4-3 and TRBJ1-2; D is unclear. The CDR3 is 14 amino acids. Germline V lookup: CDR1 LGHNA, CDR2 YSLEER. Deletions cut 0 bases from V and 8 bases from J, with 13 bases between. The CDR3 sequence is CASSQEMGPGGYTF. The CDR3 DNA reads TGCGCCAGCAGCCAAGAAATGGGCCCGGGAGGCTACACCTTC.

This rearrangement joins TRBV5-4 to TRBJ2-5, with D possibly matching TRBD2 (6 bases). CDR1 and CDR2 from the germline V gene are SGHNT and YYREEE (reference sequence). The germline V and J ends were trimmed by 4 bases and 5 bases, with 15 bases remaining between them. This CDR3 has 14 amino acids. Written as DNA, the CDR3 is TGTGCCAGCAGCCCGCGGGCGGGGCCGGAGACCCAGTACTTC. Protein sequence: CASSPRAGPETQYF.

The rearrangement uses TRBV4-2 and TRBJ1-4; D is uncertain. Germline CDR1 reads LGHNA; CDR2 reads YNFKEQ. Trimming removed 2 bases at V and 7 bases at J, with 17 bases between. The CDR3 length is 16 residues. DNA for the CDR3: TGTGCCAGCAGCCAATCACGTCGGGAAGGCGGTGAAAAACTGTTTTTT. It codes for CASSQSRREGGEKLFF.

The V gene is TRBV19, the J gene TRBJ2-3; perhaps TRBD1 as D (6 bases). V lost 7 bases, J lost 3 bases, and 17 bases lay in between. Germline-derived CDR1 and CDR2 are LNHDA and SQIVND (reference sequence). The CDR3 sequence is 15 residues long. CDR3 loop: CASMGARVSTDTQYF. CDR3 DNA sequence: TGTGCCAGTATGGGGGCCAGAGTGTCGACAGATACGCAGTATTTT.

This clone was observed a few times. The rearrangement uses TRBV28 and TRBJ1-5, with D maybe TRBD1 (6 bases). This CDR3 contains 19 residues. The V gene lost 6 bases and the J gene lost 2 bases, with 26 bases spanning the gap. The V gene's germline CDR1 is MDHEN and CDR2 SYDVKM. The CDR3 nucleotides read TGTGCCAGCAGAACCCCAGGGGCGGCGGGAGGGGTCGGCAATCAGCCCCAGCATTTT. It yields the protein CASRTPGAAGGVGNQPQHF.

CDR3 nucleotides: TGTGCCAGCAGCTACCGGGACAGGTTGACAGATACGCAGTATTTT. Protein product: CASSYRDRLTDTQYF. The chain employs TRBV5-6 and TRBJ2-3; 8 bases agree with TRBD1. Trimming cost V 3 bases and J 3 bases; bases outside gene matches: 6. The CDR3 is made up of 15 amino acids. Per germline, CDR1 SGHDT and CDR2 YYEEEE.

The chain is built from TRBV29-1 and TRBJ2-7; 9 bases map to TRBD2. The junction had 7 bases not matched to a gene; V was cut back by 1 base and J by 0 bases. The CDR3 has 16 residues. Germline CDR1 reads SQVTM; CDR2 reads ANQGSEA. As DNA, the CDR3 is TGCAGCGTTGAAGGAGGGTCTAGCGGGGTCTCCTACGAGCAGTACTTC. Translated, it gives CSVEGGSSGVSYEQYF.

A few counts support this clone. The gene calls are TRBV9 and TRBJ2-7; 7 bases agree with TRBD1. Trimming at V came to 2 bases and at J to 5 bases, leaving 7 bases not matched to a gene. The germline V gene has CDR1 SGDLS and CDR2 YYNGEE. CDR3 length: 14 residues. CDR3 nucleotides: TGTGCCAGCAGCGTTAAGGGGGCTGGGGACGAGCAGTACTTC. This encodes CASSVKGAGDEQYF. The entire variable domain, with the rest obtained from reference TRBV9 and TRBJ2-7, is as follows: DSGVTQTPKHLITATGQRVTLRCSPRSGDLSVYWYQQSLDQGLQFLIQYYNGEERAKGNILERFSAQQFPDLHSELNLSSLELGDSALYFCASSVKGAGDEQYFGPGTRLTVT.

The rearrangement links TRBV4-3 to TRBJ1-2, with D perhaps matching TRBD1 (5 bases). The germline CDR1 and CDR2 sequences are LGHNA and YSLEER. Trimming stripped 0 bases from V and 3 bases from J, with 11 bases between. This CDR3 contains 15 residues. CDR3: CASSQDRAEHYGYTF. The CDR3 DNA reads as TGCGCCAGCAGCCAAGACAGGGCGGAGCACTATGGCTACACCTTC.

The CDR3 DNA reads TGTGCCAGCTCACAAGGGACAACGCCCAATTCACCCCTCCACTTT. It translates to CASSQGTTPNSPLHF. This chain uses TRBV18 with TRBJ1-6; possibly TRBD1 for D (6 bases). The CDR3 is 15 residues long. V lost 4 bases and J 7 bases, leaving 14 bases between the germline ends. Germline V lookup: CDR1 KGHSH, CDR2 LQKENI.

This clone turned up a few times. The genes are TRBV19 and TRBJ1-1, with TRBD1 matching over 8 bases. Trimming cost V 3 bases and J 5 bases; bases outside gene matches: 5. The CDR3 covers 14 residues. The germline V gene has CDR1 LNHDA and CDR2 SQIVND (reference sequence). CDR3 DNA: TGTGCCAGTAGTATGGGACAGGTTGGGACTGAAGCTTTCTTT. Protein product: CASSMGQVGTEAFF. Combining the CDR3 with reference TRBV19 and TRBJ1-1 gives the whole variable domain DGGITQSPKYLFRKEGQNVTLSCEQNLNHDAMYWYRQDPGQGLRLIYYSQIVNDFQKGDIAEGYSVSREKKESFPLTVTSAQKNPTAFYLCASSMGQVGTEAFFGQGTRLTVV.

This clone turned up a few times. The V call is TRBV5-4, the J call TRBJ1-1, with 7 bases lining up with TRBD1. V was pared by 4 bases and J by 5 bases, with 8 bases of the junction left unmatched. Germline CDR1 and CDR2: SGHNT and YYREEE (reference sequence). This CDR3 has 14 residues. The CDR3 loop reads CASSRETGDTEAFF. The CDR3 coding sequence is TGTGCCAGCAGCCGAGAAACAGGGGATACTGAAGCTTTCTTT.

This clone was counted a few times. CDR3 in amino acids: CATSRVGSGGQNTGELFF. The DNA of the CDR3 is TGTGCCACCAGCAGAGTGGGTAGCGGGGGACAGAACACCGGGGAGCTGTTTTTT. The chain is built from TRBV15 and TRBJ2-2; 9 bases are shared with TRBD2. Germline-derived CDR1 and CDR2 are LNHNV and YYDKDF (reference sequence). The CDR3 is 18 amino acids. With V trimmed by 1 base and J by 1 base, 7 bases remained unmatched.

This clone was observed a few times. The chain joins TRBV18 to TRBJ2-4; perhaps TRBD1 as D (5 bases). Trimming stripped 3 bases from V and 1 base from J, with 19 bases between. The germline V gene has CDR1 KGHSH and CDR2 LQKENI. The CDR3 covers 18 residues. CDR3 nucleotide sequence: TGTGCCAGCTCACCGTACTCATTCCAGGGAAGGGCCAAAAACATTCAGTACTTC. The encoded protein is CASSPYSFQGRAKNIQYF.

The chain combines TRBV19 with TRBJ2-5, with D possibly TRBD1 on 6 matching bases. CDR1 is LNHDA, CDR2 SQIVND, per germline (reference sequence). The CDR3 length is 15 residues. V lost 6 bases, J lost 2 bases, and 16 bases lay in between. CDR3 DNA: TGTGCCAGTAGCGCCCTCTCAGGGGCGCAAGAGACCCAGTACTTC. Translation gives CASSALSGAQETQYF.

With respect to this clone: A junction end diverges from the germline sequence, so it may reflect a read error. The chain links TRBV7-9 to TRBJ1-1; D gene ambiguous. Germline V gives CDR1 SEHNR, CDR2 FQNEAQ (reference sequence). The CDR3 spans 11 residues. This chain's CDR3 is CSSSLSTEAFF. As DNA, the CDR3 is TGTTCCAGCAGCTTATCTACTGAAGCTTTCTTT.

The V and J genes are TRBV4-3 and TRBJ2-1; D might be TRBD1 (6 bases). V lost 0 bases and J 0 bases, leaving 12 bases between the germline ends. CDR3 size: 17 residues. Germline V CDR1 and CDR2: LGHNA, YSLEER. The CDR3 coding sequence is TGCGCCAGCAGCCAAGATCCGCAGGGGAACTCCTACAATGAGCAGTTCTTC. It yields the protein CASSQDPQGNSYNEQFF.

This chain joins TRBV7-9 and TRBJ2-5; 7 bases are a match to TRBD1. Germline assignment: CDR1 SEHNR and CDR2 FQNEAQ (reference sequence). J was trimmed by 5 bases and V by 7 bases; bases with no gene match: 13. This CDR3 is 15 amino acids long. The CDR3 region is CASTTGLGLEETQYF. Written as DNA, the CDR3 is TGTGCCAGCACGACAGGGCTTGGGTTAGAGGAGACCCAGTACTTC.

This rearrangement joins TRBV11-3 to TRBJ2-7; 7 nucleotides match TRBD2. The CDR3 has 13 amino acids. Germline values: CDR1 SGHNT, CDR2 YENEEA. The V segment lost 5 bases and the J segment 7 bases; nucleotides outside the gene matches: 8. The CDR3 DNA is TGTGCCAGCAGCGCCGAAAGGGGAGGGGAGCAGTACTTC. Protein: CASSAERGGEQYF.